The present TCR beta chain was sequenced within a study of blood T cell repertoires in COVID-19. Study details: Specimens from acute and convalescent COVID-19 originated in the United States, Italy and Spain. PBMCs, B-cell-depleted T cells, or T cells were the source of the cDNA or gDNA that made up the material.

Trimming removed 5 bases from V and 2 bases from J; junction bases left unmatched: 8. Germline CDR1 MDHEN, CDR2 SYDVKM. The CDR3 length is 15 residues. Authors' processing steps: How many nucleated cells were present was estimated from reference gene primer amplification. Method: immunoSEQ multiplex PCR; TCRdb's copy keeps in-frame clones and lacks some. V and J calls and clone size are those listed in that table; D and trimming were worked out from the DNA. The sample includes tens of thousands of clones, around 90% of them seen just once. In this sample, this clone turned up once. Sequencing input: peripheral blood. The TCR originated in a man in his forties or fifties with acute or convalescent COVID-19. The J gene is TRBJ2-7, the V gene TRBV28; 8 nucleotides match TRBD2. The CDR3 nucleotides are TGTGCCAGCAGTCCCCAGCGGGAGAGCCCCTACGAGCAGTACTTC. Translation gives CASSPQRESPYEQYF.